The 29 T cell receptor beta chains given below trace back to one sample, sequenced in a study of CD8 T cells in Susac syndrome. RNA in amounts of roughly 0.5 to 1 ug was reverse transcribed with random hexamers. TCRdb processed the immunoSEQ multiplex PCR reads anew with MiXCR; each CDR3 protein has one entry. The sample lists under 250,000 distinct CDR3 sequences, roughly 93% occurring once. Sequencing was performed on CD4+ T cells from PBMCs. The receptors were gathered from a human donor with multiple sclerosis.

The V gene is TRBV29-1, the J gene TRBJ2-5, with 8 nucleotides matching TRBD1. The V gene's germline CDR1 is SQVTM and CDR2 ANQGSEA. J lost 5 bases, V lost 4 bases, and 12 bases had no gene match. The CDR3 consists of 15 residues. CDR3 nucleotides: TGCAGCGTTGTCGACAGGGGAATCGCGTGGGAGACCCAGTACTTC. Encoded protein: CSVVDRGIAWETQYF.

The table lists this clonotype with a count of one. This chain uses TRBV7-9 with TRBJ1-1, with unresolved D. Germline V gene lookup returns CDR1 SEHNR and CDR2 FQNEAQ (reference sequence). This CDR3 contains 13 residues. V was trimmed by 4 bases and J by 1 base, leaving 7 bases between them. CDR3 in amino acids: CASSWAENTEAFF. The CDR3 coding sequence is TGTGCCAGCAGCTGGGCAGAGAACACTGAAGCTTTCTTT.

This chain joins TRBV20-1 and TRBJ2-1; TRBD2 agrees at 9 bases. V lost 3 bases and J lost 8; bases outside the gene matches: 11. The CDR3 contains 15 residues. Germline V gives CDR1 DFQATT, CDR2 SNEGSKA (reference sequence). The CDR3 DNA sequence: TGCAGTGCTAGTCTAGCGGGATTATCGGACGATGAGCAGTTCTTC. This sequence encodes CSASLAGLSDDEQFF.

V gene TRBV20-1 combines with J gene TRBJ1-1; the D gene is possibly TRBD1 (5 bases). Germline CDR1 DFQATT, CDR2 SNEGSKA (reference sequence). The CDR3 sequence is 12 residues long. Trimming took off 3 bases at V and 2 bases at J, with 7 bases between the two ends. The CDR3 spells CSARRGNTEAFF. CDR3 sequence (DNA): TGCAGTGCTAGGAGGGGAAACACTGAAGCTTTCTTT.

The rearrangement joins TRBV7-9 to TRBJ1-1; D uncertain. In germline, CDR1 is SEHNR, CDR2 FQNEAQ (reference sequence). CDR3 length: 13 amino acids. Trimming stripped 5 bases from V and 3 bases from J, with 10 bases between. DNA for the CDR3: TGTGCCAGCAGCCTCATTGGGTACACTGAAGCTTTCTTT. Residues: CASSLIGYTEAFF.

The CDR3 DNA is TGTGCCAGCAGCCATCAGGTCCCGGGACTAGCGGGGGGGCCCCCAGATACGCAGTATTTT. This sequence encodes CASSHQVPGLAGGPPDTQYF. This chain links TRBV3-1 with TRBJ2-3; 16 bases fit TRBD2. This CDR3 is 20 amino acids long. Germline V gene data show CDR1 as LGHDT and CDR2 as YNNKEL (reference sequence). Trimming took 3 bases from V and 4 from J; bases not matched to a gene: 13.

The chain uses TRBV19 and TRBJ1-5; no firm D call. The CDR3 spans 16 residues. The V gene lost 4 bases and the J gene lost 5 bases, with 18 bases spanning the gap. Germline loops: CDR1 LNHDA, CDR2 SQIVND (reference sequence). The chain's CDR3 is CASSKNRPTDYQPQHF. Written as DNA, the CDR3 is TGTGCCAGTAGTAAAAATCGACCGACGGATTATCAGCCCCAGCATTTT.

The V and J genes are TRBV18 and TRBJ1-5, with TRBD1 identical over 7 bases. Germline lookup yields CDR1 KGHSH and CDR2 LQKENI. Trimming took 2 bases from V and 4 from J; bases not matched to a gene: 2. There are 14 residues in the CDR3. CDR3 protein: CASSPLQGNQPQHF. The DNA of the CDR3 is TGTGCCAGCTCACCATTACAGGGGAATCAGCCCCAGCATTTT.

V is TRBV25-1 and J is TRBJ2-7; 8 nucleotides match TRBD1. J gave up 3 bases and V 6 bases, and 13 bases lay outside the gene matches. Germline values: CDR1 MGHDK, CDR2 SYGVNS. CDR3 length equals 16 residues. The CDR3 region is CASRPGGEAGDYEQYF. CDR3 DNA sequence: TGTGCCAGCAGACCAGGGGGCGAAGCAGGGGACTACGAGCAGTACTTC.

The V call is TRBV5-1, the J call TRBJ1-4, with TRBD1 identical over 7 bases. The CDR3 has 14 residues. Germline lookup yields CDR1 SGHRS and CDR2 YFSETQ. The ends lost 4 bases at V and 3 bases at J; junction bases unmatched: 3. CDR3 sequence (DNA): TGCGCCAGCAGCGCCGGGACAGCTAATGAAAAACTGTTTTTT. This sequence encodes CASSAGTANEKLFF.

The genes are TRBV7-9 and TRBJ1-2; no clear D gene. V lost 3 bases to trimming and J lost 1 base, with 9 bases between them. Germline CDR1 and CDR2: SEHNR and FQNEAQ (reference sequence). The CDR3 totals 14 residues. This CDR3 is CASSFEVGNYGYTF. Here the CDR3 DNA reads TGTGCCAGCAGCTTTGAAGTTGGTAACTATGGCTACACCTTC.

The rearrangement uses TRBV28 and TRBJ2-7; D gene unclear. The CDR3 has 12 amino acids. Germline V lookup: CDR1 MDHEN, CDR2 SYDVKM. Trimming cost V 1 base and J 7 bases, with 8 bases left between them. The DNA for the CDR3 is TGTGCCAGCAGTTTATTTGGACCTGAGCAGTACTTC. Residues: CASSLFGPEQYF. The variable domain in full, with the rest retrieved from reference TRBV28 and TRBJ2-7, is DVKVTQSSRYLVKRTGEKVFLECVQDMDHENMFWYRQDPGLGLRLIYFSYDVKMKEKGDIPEGYSVSREKKERFSLILESASTNQTSMYLCASSLFGPEQYFGPGTRLTVT.

This chain connects TRBV20-1 to TRBJ2-4; 10 bases agree with TRBD1. The junction had 7 bases not matched to a gene; V was cut back by 6 bases and J by 11 bases. Per the germline V gene, CDR1 is DFQATT and CDR2 is SNEGSKA (reference sequence). CDR3 length equals 12 residues. CDR3 loop: CSAFDRGRVQYF. Written as DNA, the CDR3 is TGCAGTGCCTTCGACAGGGGGCGGGTTCAGTACTTC.

The J gene is TRBJ1-2, the V gene TRBV12-3 or TRBV12-4, with 7 bases aligning to TRBD1. The CDR3 runs to 14 residues. J gave up 3 bases and V 4 bases, and 5 bases lay outside the gene matches. In DNA, the CDR3 is TGTGCCAGCAGTTCCACGACAGGGCACTATGGCTACACCTTC. This gives the protein CASSSTTGHYGYTF.

This rearrangement joins TRBV20-1 to TRBJ1-4; D gene ambiguous. Trimming shortened V by 0 bases and J by 8 bases, and 10 bases separated the two germline ends. CDR1 is DFQATT, CDR2 SNEGSKA, per germline (reference sequence). This CDR3 contains 13 residues. In DNA, the CDR3 is TGCAGTGCTAGAGATGAGGACCTAGAAAAACTGTTTTTT. Its protein is CSARDEDLEKLFF.

This chain connects TRBV9 to TRBJ1-4; 8 positions match TRBD1. V dropped 3 bases and J dropped 7; count of bases not matched to a gene: 2. Germline V CDR1 and CDR2: SGDLS, YYNGEE. The CDR3 is made up of 13 amino acids. CDR3 DNA sequence: TGTGCCAGCAGCGCGACAGGGGCTGAAAAACTGTTTTTT. Its protein is CASSATGAEKLFF. Looking up the rest from reference TRBV9 and TRBJ1-4 gives the full variable domain: DSGVTQTPKHLITATGQRVTLRCSPRSGDLSVYWYQQSLDQGLQFLIQYYNGEERAKGNILERFSAQQFPDLHSELNLSSLELGDSALYFCASSATGAEKLFFGSGTQLSVL.

The gene calls are TRBV20-1 and TRBJ2-5, with 7 nucleotides matching TRBD1. The CDR3 loop spans 16 amino acids. J gave up 5 bases and V 0 bases, and 12 bases lay outside the gene matches. The germline gives CDR1 DFQATT, CDR2 SNEGSKA (reference sequence). CDR3 region: CSARDMEQGWGETQYF. The CDR3 DNA follows: TGCAGTGCTAGAGATATGGAACAGGGGTGGGGTGAGACCCAGTACTTC.

J is TRBJ2-3 and V is TRBV3-1, with D tentatively TRBD1 or TRBD2 (7 bases each). This CDR3 contains 16 residues. Germline loops: CDR1 LGHDT, CDR2 YNNKEL (reference sequence). Trimming stripped 1 base from V and 6 bases from J, with 17 bases between. The CDR3 is CASSQASPGGGDTQYF. In DNA, the CDR3 is TGTGCCAGCAGCCAAGCCTCTCCAGGGGGGGGTGATACGCAGTATTTT.

The genes are TRBV9 and TRBJ1-1, with 7 bases identical to TRBD1. Germline CDR1 SGDLS, CDR2 YYNGEE. The V and J ends lost 4 bases and 1 base, in that order; junction bases with no gene match: 7. The CDR3 loop spans 15 amino acids. CDR3 protein: CASSQGGAGNTEAFF. DNA of the CDR3: TGTGCCAGCAGCCAGGGGGGCGCAGGGAACACTGAAGCTTTCTTT.

This sequence joins TRBV11-3 and TRBJ1-3, with 7 bases matching TRBD1. With 4 bases clipped from V and 0 bases from J, the junction kept 3 bases outside the gene matches. Looked up from germline, CDR1 is SGHNT and CDR2 is YENEEA. The CDR3 is 15 residues long. CDR3 protein: CASSSTGISGNTIYF. Here the CDR3 DNA reads TGTGCCAGCAGCTCGACAGGGATCTCTGGAAACACCATATATTTT.

This clonotype showed up just once. This sequence joins TRBV24-1 and TRBJ2-1; maybe TRBD2 (6 bases). The germline V and J ends were trimmed by 4 bases and 5 bases, with 17 bases remaining between them. This CDR3 contains 16 residues. Germline CDR1 KGHDR, CDR2 SFDVKD. CDR3 in amino acids: CATSDPTREVNNEQFF. The CDR3 DNA follows: TGTGCCACCAGTGACCCGACTAGGGAGGTAAACAATGAGCAGTTCTTC.

V gene TRBV13 combines with J gene TRBJ2-3; no clear D. The V gene lost 4 bases and the J gene lost 5 bases, with 16 bases spanning the gap. Germline V gene data show CDR1 as PRHDT and CDR2 as FYEKMQ (reference sequence). The CDR3 spans 15 residues. The CDR3 region is CASSSYPQERDTQYF. As DNA, the CDR3 is TGTGCCAGCAGCTCTTACCCCCAGGAAAGAGATACGCAGTATTTT.

The rearrangement uses TRBV20-1 and TRBJ2-7, with D possibly being TRBD1 (6 bases). This CDR3 contains 12 residues. The V end lost 5 bases, the J end lost 3 bases, and 11 bases lay between the germline ends. Germline V gene data show CDR1 as DFQATT and CDR2 as SNEGSKA (reference sequence). The chain's CDR3 is CSAGRTVYEQYF. The CDR3 DNA sequence: TGCAGTGCTGGTAGGACAGTCTACGAGCAGTACTTC.

The chain combines TRBV20-1 with TRBJ1-1; D unresolved. The ends were cut back, 4 bases at V and 5 bases at J, with 14 bases in the middle. The CDR3 is 13 amino acids. Germline V lookup: CDR1 DFQATT, CDR2 SNEGSKA (reference sequence). CDR3 protein: CSAIMGSSTEAFF. The CDR3 DNA reads TGCAGTGCTATCATGGGGTCTAGTACTGAAGCTTTCTTT.

The chain has TRBV30 and TRBJ1-1; D is ambiguous. V was clipped by 5 bases and J by 3 bases, with 19 bases between them. This CDR3 region has 15 residues. Germline-derived CDR1 and CDR2 are GTSNPN and SVGIG (reference sequence). The CDR3 DNA sequence: TGTGCCTGGCGCCCCAAGTTAGGGATTGACACTGAAGCTTTCTTT. Protein: CAWRPKLGIDTEAFF.

V and J are TRBV9 and TRBJ2-1, with TRBD2 identical over 13 bases. The CDR3 runs 16 residues. With V trimmed by 3 bases and J by 9 bases, 9 bases remained unmatched. Per the germline V gene, CDR1 is SGDLS and CDR2 is YYNGEE. CDR3 protein: CASSGIGLAGEVEQFF. CDR3 nucleotides: TGTGCCAGCAGCGGAATCGGACTAGCGGGAGAAGTTGAGCAGTTCTTC. The variable domain in full, completed from reference TRBV9 and TRBJ2-1, reads DSGVTQTPKHLITATGQRVTLRCSPRSGDLSVYWYQQSLDQGLQFLIQYYNGEERAKGNILERFSAQQFPDLHSELNLSSLELGDSALYFCASSGIGLAGEVEQFFGPGTRLTVL.

The chain is built from TRBV3-1 and TRBJ2-3, with 15 bases that match TRBD2. V shed 4 bases and J 4 bases; nucleotides not matched to a gene: 6. The germline V gene encodes CDR1 LGHDT and CDR2 YNNKEL (reference sequence). This CDR3 contains 17 residues. CDR3: CASSRTSGGARPDTQYF. In DNA, the CDR3 is TGTGCCAGCAGCCGGACTAGCGGGGGGGCGAGGCCAGATACGCAGTATTTT.

The rearrangement uses TRBV29-1 and TRBJ2-3; 11 bases are a match to TRBD2. CDR1 and CDR2 (germline): SQVTM, ANQGSEA. This CDR3 comprises 17 residues. J was trimmed by 4 bases and V by 1 base; bases with no gene match: 10. In nucleotides, the CDR3 is TGCAGCGTTGAAGGGGGTTTAGCGGGAGGGCAGCCAGATACGCAGTATTTT. Translating gives CSVEGGLAGGQPDTQYF.

The chain recombines TRBV23-1 with TRBJ2-1; 7 positions match TRBD2. TRBV23-1 is an ORF; its function is uncertain. CDR3 length: 11 residues. Unmatched junction bases numbered 7, after V lost 6 bases and J lost 14 bases. The CDR3 coding sequence is TGCGCCAGCAGCCATGGGGGGGGTGAGTTCTTC. Its protein is CASSHGGGEFF.